This TCR beta chain appears in the sequencing data of a study of identical twins. This clonotype was counted ten times or more. MiXCR, applied by TCRdb to the 5' RACE reads, yields one record per CDR3 protein. The sample carries 690,000 or so distinct CDR3 sequences, over 5% recorded once. Trimming pared 5 bases from V and 5 bases from J, leaving 16 bases between. The V gene's germline CDR1 is SGHTA and CDR2 FQGNSA. The CDR3 consists of 15 residues. Specimen: naive T cells sorted from blood. The chain carries TRBV7-2 and TRBJ2-1; D may match TRBD1 or TRBD2 (5 bases each). This TCR derives from a man younger than 30 in good health. DNA of the CDR3: TGTGCCAGCAGCCCTAGCCTGGGGCGCCACAATGAGCAGTTCTTC. It specifies CASSPSLGRHNEQFF.